This T cell receptor (beta chain) was sequenced in a study of shared clonotypes between healthy human individuals. Produced via immunoSEQ multiplex PCR; TCRdb's table is partial and in-frame only. The data show 520,000 or so clones, about four fifths seen once. The sample holds one count of this clone. The CDR3 length is 15 residues. V dropped 0 bases and J dropped 2 bases, with 12 bases sitting between them. Germline V gene sequence: CDR1 SGHRS, CDR2 YFSETQ. The sample was PBMCs. The genes are TRBV5-1 and TRBJ2-7, with D unclear. The TCR comes from a woman aged 40-49 years in good health. Some clones in this sample may be carry-over from other donors' samples. The CDR3 region has the DNA TGCGCCAGCAGCTTGGTCGTGGCCAATCCCTACGAGCAGTACTTC. Translated: CASSLVVANPYEQYF.